The clone carrying this TCR beta chain was observed a few times. The target antigen is unknown. V shed 5 bases, J shed 2 bases, and the junction held 11 bases outside the gene matches. CDR1 is SGHAT and CDR2 is FQNNGV in the germline V gene. The CDR3 consists of 18 residues. These data belong to a study of CD8 T cells in ankylosing spondylitis. Overall study findings and caveats: Blood from ankylosing spondylitis patients appeared to carry a characteristic eight-variant TCR beta motif. Peripheral blood samples showed relatively rare disease-linked clones, and these clones were CD8+.

Via MiXCR, TCRdb re-called the 5' RACE reads, giving one row per CDR3 protein. The sample records under 200,000 distinct CDR3 sequences, 9.5% to 10% being singletons. Sample: blood, either unsorted or a sorted T cell fraction (not recorded which). V is TRBV11-2 and J is TRBJ2-3; TRBD2 aligns across 12 bases. This TCR came from a female donor with ankylosing spondylitis or in good health (not recorded which). The CDR3 coding sequence is TGTGCCAGCAGCCCAGGTCTCGGACTAGCGGGGTACACAGATACGCAGTATTTT. The encoded protein is CASSPGLGLAGYTDTQYF.